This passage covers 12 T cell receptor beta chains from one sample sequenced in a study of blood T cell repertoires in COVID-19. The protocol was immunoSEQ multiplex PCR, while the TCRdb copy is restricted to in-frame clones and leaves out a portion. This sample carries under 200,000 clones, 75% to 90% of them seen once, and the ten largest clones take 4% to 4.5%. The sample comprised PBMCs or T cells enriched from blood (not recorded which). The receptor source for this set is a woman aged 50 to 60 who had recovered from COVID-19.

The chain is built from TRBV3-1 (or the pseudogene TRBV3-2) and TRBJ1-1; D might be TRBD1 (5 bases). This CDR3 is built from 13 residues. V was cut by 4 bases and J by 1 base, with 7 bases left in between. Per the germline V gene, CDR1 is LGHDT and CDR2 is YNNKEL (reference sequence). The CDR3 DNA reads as TGTGCCAGCAGCCCGGGGGGGAACACTGAAGCTTTCTTT. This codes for CASSPGGNTEAFF.

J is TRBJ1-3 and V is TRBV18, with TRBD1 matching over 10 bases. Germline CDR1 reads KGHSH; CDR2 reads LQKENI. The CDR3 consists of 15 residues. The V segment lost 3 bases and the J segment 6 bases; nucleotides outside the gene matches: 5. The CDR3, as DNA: TGTGCCAGCTCACCCCGGACAGGGGGAACAAACACCATATATTTT. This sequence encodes CASSPRTGGTNTIYF.

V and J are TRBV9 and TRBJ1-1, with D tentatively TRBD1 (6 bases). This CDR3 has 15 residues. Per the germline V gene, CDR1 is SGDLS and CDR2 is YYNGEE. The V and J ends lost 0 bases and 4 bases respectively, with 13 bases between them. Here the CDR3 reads CASSVAAPGVTEAFF. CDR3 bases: TGTGCCAGCAGCGTAGCTGCGCCAGGGGTCACTGAAGCTTTCTTT.

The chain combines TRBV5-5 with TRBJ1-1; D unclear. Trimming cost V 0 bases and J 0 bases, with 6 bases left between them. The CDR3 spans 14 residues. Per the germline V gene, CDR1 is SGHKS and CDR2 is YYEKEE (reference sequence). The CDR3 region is CASSLVQMNTEAFF. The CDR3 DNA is TGTGCCAGCAGCTTGGTACAGATGAACACTGAAGCTTTCTTT.

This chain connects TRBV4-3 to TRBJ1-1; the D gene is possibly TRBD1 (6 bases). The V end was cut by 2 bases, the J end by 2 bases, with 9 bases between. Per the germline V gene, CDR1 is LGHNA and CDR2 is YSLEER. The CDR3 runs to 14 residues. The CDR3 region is CASSQLQGNTEAFF. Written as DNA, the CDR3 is TGCGCCAGCAGCCAATTACAGGGCAACACTGAAGCTTTCTTT.

The DNA for the CDR3 is TGTGCCAGCAGGATCGGGACAGGGGGATGGGGCTACACCTTC. Translated, it gives CASRIGTGGWGYTF. The chain uses TRBV28 and TRBJ1-2; TRBD1 matches 11 bases. There are 14 residues in the CDR3. Germline V gene sequence: CDR1 MDHEN, CDR2 SYDVKM. J lost 8 bases, V lost 6 bases, and 8 bases had no gene match.

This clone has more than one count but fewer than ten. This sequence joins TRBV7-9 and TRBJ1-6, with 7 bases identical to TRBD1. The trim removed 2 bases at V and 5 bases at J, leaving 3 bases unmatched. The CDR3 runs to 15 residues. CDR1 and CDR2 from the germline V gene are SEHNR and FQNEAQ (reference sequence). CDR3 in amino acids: CASSLMQGDNSPLHF. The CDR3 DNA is TGTGCCAGCAGCTTAATGCAGGGGGATAATTCACCCCTCCACTTT.

The CDR3 coding sequence is TGTGCCAGCTCACCCACCGTTGGAGGGAATGAAAAACTGTTTTTT. It yields the protein CASSPTVGGNEKLFF. The genes are TRBV18 and TRBJ1-4, with unresolved D. Germline V gene data show CDR1 as KGHSH and CDR2 as LQKENI. V lost 3 bases to trimming and J lost 5 bases, with 13 bases between them. The CDR3 spans 15 residues.

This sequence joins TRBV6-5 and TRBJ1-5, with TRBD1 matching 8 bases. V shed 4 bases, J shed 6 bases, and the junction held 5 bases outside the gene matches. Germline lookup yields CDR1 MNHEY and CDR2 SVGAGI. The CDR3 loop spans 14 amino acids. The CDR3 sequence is CASSSGQGGQPQHF. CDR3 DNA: TGTGCCAGCAGTTCCGGACAGGGAGGTCAGCCCCAGCATTTT.

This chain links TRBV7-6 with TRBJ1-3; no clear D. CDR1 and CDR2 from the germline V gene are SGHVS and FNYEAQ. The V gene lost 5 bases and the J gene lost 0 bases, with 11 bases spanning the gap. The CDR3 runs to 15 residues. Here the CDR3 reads CASSDPGFSGNTIYF. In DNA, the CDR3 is TGTGCCAGCAGCGATCCGGGATTCTCTGGAAACACCATATATTTT.

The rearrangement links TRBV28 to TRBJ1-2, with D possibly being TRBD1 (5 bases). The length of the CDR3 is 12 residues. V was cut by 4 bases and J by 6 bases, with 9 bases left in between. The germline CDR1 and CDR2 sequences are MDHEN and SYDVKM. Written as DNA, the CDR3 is TGTGCCAGCAGTTCGATGACAGATGGCTACACCTTC. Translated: CASSSMTDGYTF.

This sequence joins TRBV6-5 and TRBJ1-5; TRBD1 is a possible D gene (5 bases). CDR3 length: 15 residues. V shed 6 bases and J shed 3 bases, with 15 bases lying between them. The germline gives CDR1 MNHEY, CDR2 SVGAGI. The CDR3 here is CASRPSTGPNQPQHF. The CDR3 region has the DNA TGTGCCAGCAGGCCTTCAACAGGACCCAATCAGCCCCAGCATTTT.